This entry concerns a single TCR beta chain. Its antigen is not identified. The CDR3 totals 18 residues. V shed 5 bases and J 6 bases; nucleotides not matched to a gene: 17. The germline V gene has CDR1 SGHAT and CDR2 FQDESV (reference sequence). Library preparation (for TCRbeta) was performed with unique molecular identifiers. TCRdb called the PCR reads again in MiXCR, with one record for every CDR3 protein. The table shows about a million distinct CDR3 sequences, with under 30% occurring only once. This sample was taken from a study of T-cell reconstitution after alpha-beta-depleted transplantation in children. Findings and limits, study-wide: The origin of alpha-beta T cells about two months after transplant was reportedly several hundred expanded graft clones. TCRbeta diversity was high at day 60 in some patients (a result of surviving recipient T cells and thymic progenitors).

Sequencing was performed on PBMCs, mostly from graft donor cells, taken 360 days after TCRalphabeta/CD19-depleted stem cell transplant. The chain recombines TRBV11-1 with TRBJ2-7, with 12 bases that match TRBD1. The TCR comes from a boy under two years old who had a stem cell transplant for SCID, so the T cells may come from the graft donor. The CDR3 DNA follows: TGTGCCAGCAGCCCCCACTGGCTTTCCGGGACAGGGGGCTCCGAGCAGTACTTC. It yields the protein CASSPHWLSGTGGSEQYF.